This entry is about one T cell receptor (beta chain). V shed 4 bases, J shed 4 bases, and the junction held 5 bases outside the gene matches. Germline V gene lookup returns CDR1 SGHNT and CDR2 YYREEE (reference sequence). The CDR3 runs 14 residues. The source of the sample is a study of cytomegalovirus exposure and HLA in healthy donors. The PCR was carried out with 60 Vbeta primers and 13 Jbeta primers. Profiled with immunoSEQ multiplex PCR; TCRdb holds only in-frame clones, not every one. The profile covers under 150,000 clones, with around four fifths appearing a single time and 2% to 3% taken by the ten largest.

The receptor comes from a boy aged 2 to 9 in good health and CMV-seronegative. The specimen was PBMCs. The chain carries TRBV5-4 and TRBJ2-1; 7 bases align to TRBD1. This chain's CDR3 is CASSRLGQYNEQFF. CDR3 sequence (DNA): TGTGCCAGCAGCCGATTGGGACAGTACAATGAGCAGTTCTTC.